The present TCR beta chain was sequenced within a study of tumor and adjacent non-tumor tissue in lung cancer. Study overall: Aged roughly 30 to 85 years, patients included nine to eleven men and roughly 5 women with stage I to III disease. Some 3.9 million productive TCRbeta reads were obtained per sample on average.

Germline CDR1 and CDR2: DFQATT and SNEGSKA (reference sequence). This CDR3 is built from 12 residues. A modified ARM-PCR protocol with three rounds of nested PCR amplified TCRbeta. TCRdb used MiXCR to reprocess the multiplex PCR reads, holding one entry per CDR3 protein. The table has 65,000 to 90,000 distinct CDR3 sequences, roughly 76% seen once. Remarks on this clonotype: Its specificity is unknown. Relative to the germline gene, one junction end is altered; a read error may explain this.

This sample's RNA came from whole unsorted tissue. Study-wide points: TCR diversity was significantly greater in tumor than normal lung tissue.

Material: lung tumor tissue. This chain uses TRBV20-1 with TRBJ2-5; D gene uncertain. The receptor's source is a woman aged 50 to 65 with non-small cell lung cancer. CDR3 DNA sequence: TGCAGTGCTAGCTGGTACCAAGGGACCCAGTACTTC. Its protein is CSASWYQGTQYF.